Below are 8 T cell receptor beta chains sequenced from a single sample in a study of cytomegalovirus exposure and HLA in healthy donors (dated by TCRdb to about 2017). The library was made by the immunoSEQ multiplex PCR assay. Held by TCRdb, this immuneACCESS table contains in-frame sequences only and omits some clones. Under half of the omission traces to an unresolved V gene where checked; the cause of the rest is unknown. This sample is represented by more than 130,000 clones; about 90% of them were singletons. The ten largest clones capture 7.5% to 8.5% of the sample. Sequenced sample: PBMCs. The receptors derive from a woman in her late teens or twenties in good health and CMV-seropositive.

This clone came up once. The rearrangement links TRBV6-5 to TRBJ2-7; 8 nucleotides line up with TRBD2. CDR1 MNHEY and CDR2 SVGAGI come from the germline V gene. J lost 2 bases, V lost 4 bases, and 4 bases had no gene match. The CDR3 loop spans 14 amino acids. The CDR3 DNA sequence: TGTGCCAGCAGTTTAACTAGCGGCGCCTACGAGCAGTACTTC. Protein sequence: CASSLTSGAYEQYF.

The chain combines TRBV7-2 with TRBJ2-7; D is perhaps TRBD2 (5 bases). Between the trimmed V and J ends, which lost 2 bases and 3 bases, there was a span of 14 bases. CDR3 size: 15 residues. CDR1 is SGHTA and CDR2 is FQGNSA in the germline V gene. CDR3 bases: TGTGCCAGCAGCTTAAGGAGGTCGGCAGACTACGAGCAGTACTTC. Encoded protein: CASSLRRSADYEQYF.

This clone was recorded only once. The chain couples TRBV2 to TRBJ2-7; 9 nucleotides match TRBD1. Looked up from germline, CDR1 is SNHLY and CDR2 is FYNNEI. With 7 bases clipped from V and 2 bases from J, the junction kept 6 bases outside the gene matches. The CDR3 runs to 14 residues. The CDR3 is CASTEQGAAYEQYF. The CDR3 DNA sequence: TGTGCCAGCACAGAACAGGGGGCCGCCTACGAGCAGTACTTC.

The chain couples TRBV4-3 to TRBJ1-2, with 9 bases matching TRBD1. The V gene's germline CDR1 is LGHNA and CDR2 YSLEER. J lost 7 bases, V lost 3 bases, and 9 bases had no gene match. The CDR3 has 15 amino acids. The CDR3 is CASSQYDRGKGGYTF. The CDR3 DNA reads TGCGCCAGCAGCCAGTACGACAGGGGGAAGGGTGGCTACACCTTC.

The rearrangement joins TRBV5-1 to TRBJ1-5, with 8 positions matching TRBD1. Unmatched junction bases numbered 8, after V lost 5 bases and J lost 7 bases. In germline, CDR1 is SGHRS, CDR2 YFSETQ. This CDR3 has 14 residues. The DNA for the CDR3 is TGCGCCAGCAGTCTAACAGGGGGTGGACAGCCCCAGCATTTT. Its translation is CASSLTGGGQPQHF.

Comment on this clone: One junction end disagrees with the germline gene, perhaps due to a read error. This sequence joins TRBV5-1 and TRBJ2-3; D is unresolved. CDR3 length equals 14 residues. Germline loops: CDR1 SGHRS, CDR2 YFSETQ. The CDR3 nucleotides read TGCGCCAGCACCGTTGGAGCGAGCAGAGATACGCAGTATTTT. Its protein is CASTVGASRDTQYF.

The rearrangement links TRBV5-6 to TRBJ1-6; the D gene is possibly TRBD1 (5 bases). CDR1 and CDR2 from the germline V gene are SGHDT and YYEEEE. Trimming removed 0 bases at V and 7 bases at J, with 11 bases between. The CDR3 is made up of 15 amino acids. In DNA form, the CDR3 reads TGTGCCAGCAGCTTGGCCAGGGTAGGGAATTCACCCCTCCACTTT. Encoded protein: CASSLARVGNSPLHF.

The chain couples TRBV6-1 to TRBJ1-6; the D gene is possibly TRBD1 (5 bases). Trimming removed 5 bases from V and 7 bases from J, with 15 bases in between. The length of the CDR3 is 15 residues. In germline, CDR1 is MNHNS, CDR2 SASEGT. The CDR3 protein is CASSKGLLSNSPLHF. CDR3 bases: TGTGCCAGCAGTAAGGGACTGCTGTCAAATTCACCCCTCCACTTT.